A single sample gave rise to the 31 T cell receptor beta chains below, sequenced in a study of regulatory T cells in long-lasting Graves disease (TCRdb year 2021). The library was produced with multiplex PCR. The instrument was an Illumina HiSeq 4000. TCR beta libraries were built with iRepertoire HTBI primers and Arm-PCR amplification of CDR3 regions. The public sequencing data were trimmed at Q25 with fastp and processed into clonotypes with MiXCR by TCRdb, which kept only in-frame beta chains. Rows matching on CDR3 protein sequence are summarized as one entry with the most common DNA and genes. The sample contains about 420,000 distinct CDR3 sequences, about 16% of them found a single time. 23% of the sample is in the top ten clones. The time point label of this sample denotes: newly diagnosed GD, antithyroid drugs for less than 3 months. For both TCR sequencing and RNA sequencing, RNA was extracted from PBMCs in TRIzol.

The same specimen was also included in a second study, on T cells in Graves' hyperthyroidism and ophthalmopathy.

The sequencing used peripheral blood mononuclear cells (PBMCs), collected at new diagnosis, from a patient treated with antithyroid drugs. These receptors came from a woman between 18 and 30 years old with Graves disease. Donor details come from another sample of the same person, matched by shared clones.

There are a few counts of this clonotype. In DNA, the CDR3 is TGTGCCAGCAGTTTTAGGGACAGGGGAAGATTTGACTATGGCTACACCTTC. It yields the protein CASSFRDRGRFDYGYTF. The chain recombines TRBV27 with TRBJ1-2; 10 positions agree with TRBD1. Germline loops: CDR1 MNHEY, CDR2 SMNVEV (reference sequence). The V segment lost 3 bases and the J segment 3 bases; nucleotides outside the gene matches: 10. This CDR3 is built from 17 residues.

The CDR3 DNA sequence: TGTGCCAGCTCACGAACGGACAGCTACAATCAGCCCCAGCATTTT. It encodes CASSRTDSYNQPQHF. The V gene is TRBV18, the J gene TRBJ1-5, with a weak D call TRBD1 (6 bases). Germline assignment: CDR1 KGHSH and CDR2 LQKENI. The CDR3 loop spans 15 amino acids. V was pared by 4 bases and J by 3 bases, with 13 bases between.

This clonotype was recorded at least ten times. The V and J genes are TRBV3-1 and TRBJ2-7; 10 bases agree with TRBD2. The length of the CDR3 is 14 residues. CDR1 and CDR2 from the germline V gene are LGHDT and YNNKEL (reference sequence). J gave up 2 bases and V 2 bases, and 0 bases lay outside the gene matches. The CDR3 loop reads CASSQTSGTYEQYF. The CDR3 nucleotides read TGTGCCAGCAGCCAAACTAGCGGGACCTACGAGCAGTACTTC.

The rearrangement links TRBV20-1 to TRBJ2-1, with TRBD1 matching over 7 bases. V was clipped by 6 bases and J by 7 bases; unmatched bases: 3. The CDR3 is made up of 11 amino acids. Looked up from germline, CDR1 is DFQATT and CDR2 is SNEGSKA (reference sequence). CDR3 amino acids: CSATTGNEQFF. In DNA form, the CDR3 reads TGCAGTGCAACGACAGGGAATGAGCAGTTCTTC.

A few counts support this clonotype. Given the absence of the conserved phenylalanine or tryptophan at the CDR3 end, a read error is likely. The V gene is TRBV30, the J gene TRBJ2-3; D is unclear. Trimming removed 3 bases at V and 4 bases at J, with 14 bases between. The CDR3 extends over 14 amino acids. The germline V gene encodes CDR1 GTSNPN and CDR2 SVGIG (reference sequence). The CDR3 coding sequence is TGTGCCTGGAGGGATACGCGTCCGCCAGATACGCAGTATTCT. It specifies CAWRDTRPPDTQYS.

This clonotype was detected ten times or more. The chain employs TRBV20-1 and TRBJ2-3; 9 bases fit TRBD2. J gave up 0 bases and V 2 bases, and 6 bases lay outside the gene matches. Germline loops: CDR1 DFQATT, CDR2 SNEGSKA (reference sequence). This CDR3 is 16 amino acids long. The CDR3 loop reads CSARLAGLSSTDTQYF. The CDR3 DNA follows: TGCAGTGCTAGACTAGCGGGACTGTCTAGCACAGATACGCAGTATTTT.

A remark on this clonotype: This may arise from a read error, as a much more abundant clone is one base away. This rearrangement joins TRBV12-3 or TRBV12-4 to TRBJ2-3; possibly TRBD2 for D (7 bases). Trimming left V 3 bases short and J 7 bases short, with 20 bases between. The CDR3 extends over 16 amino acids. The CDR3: CASSFSPGGLGHTQYF. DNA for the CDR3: TGTGCCAGCAGTTTTTCCCCGGGGGGCCTAGGTCATACGCAGTATTTT.

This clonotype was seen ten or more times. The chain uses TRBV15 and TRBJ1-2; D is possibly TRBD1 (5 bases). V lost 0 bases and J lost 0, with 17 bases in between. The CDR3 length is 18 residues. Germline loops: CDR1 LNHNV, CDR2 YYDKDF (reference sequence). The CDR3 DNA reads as TGTGCCACCAGCAGAGATTATGCAGGGAGGGGAACTAACTATGGCTACACCTTC. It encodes CATSRDYAGRGTNYGYTF.

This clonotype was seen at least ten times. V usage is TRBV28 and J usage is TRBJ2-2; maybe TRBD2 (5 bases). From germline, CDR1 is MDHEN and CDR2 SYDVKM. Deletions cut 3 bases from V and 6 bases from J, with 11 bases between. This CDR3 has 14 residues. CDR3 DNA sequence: TGTGCCAGCAGTTTTGGAGGATATCCCGGGGAGCTGTTTTTT. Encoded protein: CASSFGGYPGELFF.

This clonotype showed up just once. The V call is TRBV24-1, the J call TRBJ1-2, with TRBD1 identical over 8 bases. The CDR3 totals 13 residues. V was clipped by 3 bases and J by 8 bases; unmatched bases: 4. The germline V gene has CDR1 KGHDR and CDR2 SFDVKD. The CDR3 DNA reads TGTGCCACCAGTGATAGGACAGGGAGCGGCTACACCTTC. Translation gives CATSDRTGSGYTF.

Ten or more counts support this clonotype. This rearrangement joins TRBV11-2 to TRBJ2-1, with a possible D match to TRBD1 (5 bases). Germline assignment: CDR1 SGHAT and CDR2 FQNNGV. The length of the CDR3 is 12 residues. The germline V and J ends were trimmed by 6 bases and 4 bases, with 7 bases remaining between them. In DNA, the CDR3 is TGTGCCAGCAGGAAGGGGTACAATGAGCAGTTCTTC. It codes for CASRKGYNEQFF.

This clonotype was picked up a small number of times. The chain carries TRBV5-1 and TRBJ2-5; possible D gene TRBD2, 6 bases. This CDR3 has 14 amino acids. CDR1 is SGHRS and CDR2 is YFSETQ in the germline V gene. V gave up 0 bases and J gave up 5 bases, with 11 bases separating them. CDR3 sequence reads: CASSLELATETQYF. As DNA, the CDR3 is TGCGCCAGCAGCTTGGAACTAGCTACGGAGACCCAGTACTTC.

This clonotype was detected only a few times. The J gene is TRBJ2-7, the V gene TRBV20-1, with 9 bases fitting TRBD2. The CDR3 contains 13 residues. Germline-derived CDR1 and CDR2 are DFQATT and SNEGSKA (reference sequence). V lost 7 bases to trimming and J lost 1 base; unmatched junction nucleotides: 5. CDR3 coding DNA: TGCAGTGTCGTAGCGGGAGTATCCTACGAGCAGTACTTC. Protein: CSVVAGVSYEQYF.

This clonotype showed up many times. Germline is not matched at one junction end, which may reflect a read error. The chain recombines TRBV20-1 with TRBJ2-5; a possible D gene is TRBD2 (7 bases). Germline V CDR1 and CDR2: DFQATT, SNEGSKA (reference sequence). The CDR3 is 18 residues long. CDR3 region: CSASRGALAYGGGETQYF. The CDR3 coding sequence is TGCAGCGCTAGCAGGGGAGCCCTAGCTTATGGCGGGGGCGAGACCCAGTACTTC.

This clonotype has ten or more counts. The CDR3 sequence is CASSLFVSGVGDNEQFF. As DNA, the CDR3 is TGTGCCAGCAGCTTATTCGTTAGCGGGGTGGGGGACAATGAGCAGTTCTTC. The chain carries TRBV13 and TRBJ2-1; 8 nucleotides line up with TRBD2. V lost 2 bases to trimming and J lost 5 bases; unmatched junction nucleotides: 11. CDR3 length: 17 residues. The germline CDR1 and CDR2 sequences are PRHDT and FYEKMQ (reference sequence).

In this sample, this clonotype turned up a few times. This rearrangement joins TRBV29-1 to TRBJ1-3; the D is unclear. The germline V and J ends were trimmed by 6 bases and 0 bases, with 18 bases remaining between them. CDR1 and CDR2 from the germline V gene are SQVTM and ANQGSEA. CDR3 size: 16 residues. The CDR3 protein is CSVEKIGGNSGNTIYF. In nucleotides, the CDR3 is TGCAGCGTGGAGAAGATCGGCGGAAACTCTGGAAACACCATATATTTT. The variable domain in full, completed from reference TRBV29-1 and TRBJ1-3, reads SAVISQKPSRDICQRGTSLTIQCQVDSQVTMMFWYRQQPGQSLTLIATANQGSEATYESGFVIDKFPISRPNLTFSTLTVSNMSPEDSSIYLCSVEKIGGNSGNTIYFGEGSWLTVV.

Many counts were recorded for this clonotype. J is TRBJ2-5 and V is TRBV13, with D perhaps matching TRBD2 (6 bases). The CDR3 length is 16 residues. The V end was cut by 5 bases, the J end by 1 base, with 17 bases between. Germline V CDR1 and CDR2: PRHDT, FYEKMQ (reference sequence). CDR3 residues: CASSLRLAELQETQYF. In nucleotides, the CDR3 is TGTGCCAGCAGCCTACGGTTAGCGGAACTCCAAGAGACCCAGTACTTC.

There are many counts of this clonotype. CDR3 protein: CASRPGWTGDEQFF. In DNA, the CDR3 is TGTGCCAGCAGGCCAGGCTGGACTGGGGATGAGCAGTTCTTC. The chain couples TRBV11-2 to TRBJ2-1; possible D gene TRBD2, 5 bases. V lost 6 bases to trimming and J lost 8 bases, with 17 bases between them. The germline CDR1 and CDR2 sequences are SGHAT and FQNNGV. This CDR3 contains 14 residues.

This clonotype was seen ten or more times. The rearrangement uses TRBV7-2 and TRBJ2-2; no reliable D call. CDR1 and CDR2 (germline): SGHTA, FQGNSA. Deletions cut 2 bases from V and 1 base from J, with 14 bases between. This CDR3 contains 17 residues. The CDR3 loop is CASSLTLGRKNTGELFF. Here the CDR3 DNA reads TGTGCCAGCAGCTTAACACTCGGGCGCAAGAACACCGGGGAGCTGTTTTTT.

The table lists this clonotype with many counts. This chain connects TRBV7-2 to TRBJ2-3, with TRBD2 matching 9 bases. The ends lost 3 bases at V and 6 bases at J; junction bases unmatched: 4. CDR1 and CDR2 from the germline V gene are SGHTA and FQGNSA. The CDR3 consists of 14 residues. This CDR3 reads CASSLGLAADTQYF. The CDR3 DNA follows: TGTGCCAGCAGCTTGGGACTAGCAGCCGATACGCAGTATTTT.

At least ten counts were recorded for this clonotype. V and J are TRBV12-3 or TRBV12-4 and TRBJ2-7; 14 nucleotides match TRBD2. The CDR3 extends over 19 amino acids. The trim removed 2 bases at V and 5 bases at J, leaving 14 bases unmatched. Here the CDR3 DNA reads TGTGCCAGCAGTTTACTTTTCGGGGGACTAGCGGGAGATTCTCACGAGCAGTACTTC. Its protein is CASSLLFGGLAGDSHEQYF.

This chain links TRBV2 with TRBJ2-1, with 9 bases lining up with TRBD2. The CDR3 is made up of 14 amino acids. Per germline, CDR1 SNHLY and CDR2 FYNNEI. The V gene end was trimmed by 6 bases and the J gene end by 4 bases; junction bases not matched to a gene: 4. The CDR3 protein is CASRASGAYNEQFF. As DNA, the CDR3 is TGTGCCAGCAGGGCTAGCGGGGCTTACAATGAGCAGTTCTTC.

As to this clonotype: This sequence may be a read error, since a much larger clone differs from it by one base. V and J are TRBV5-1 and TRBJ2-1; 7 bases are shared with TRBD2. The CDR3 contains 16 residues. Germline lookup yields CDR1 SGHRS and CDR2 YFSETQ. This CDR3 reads CASSLVPSGSYNEQSF. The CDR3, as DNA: TGCGCCAGCAGCTTGGTTCCTAGCGGCTCCTACAATGAGCAGTCCTTC.

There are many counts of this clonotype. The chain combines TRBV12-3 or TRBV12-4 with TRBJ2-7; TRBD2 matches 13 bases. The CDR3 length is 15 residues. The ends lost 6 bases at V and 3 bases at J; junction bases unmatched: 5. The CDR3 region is CASSRTSGSFYEQYF. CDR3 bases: TGTGCCAGCAGCCGGACTAGCGGGAGCTTCTACGAGCAGTACTTC.

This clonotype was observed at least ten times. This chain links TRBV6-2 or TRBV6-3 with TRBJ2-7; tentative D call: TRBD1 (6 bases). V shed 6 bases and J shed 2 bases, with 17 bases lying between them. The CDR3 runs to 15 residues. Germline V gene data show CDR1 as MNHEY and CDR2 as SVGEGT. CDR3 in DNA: TGTGCCAGCAGGCCAAGACAGGCGTCTCCCTACGAGCAGTACTTC. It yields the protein CASRPRQASPYEQYF.

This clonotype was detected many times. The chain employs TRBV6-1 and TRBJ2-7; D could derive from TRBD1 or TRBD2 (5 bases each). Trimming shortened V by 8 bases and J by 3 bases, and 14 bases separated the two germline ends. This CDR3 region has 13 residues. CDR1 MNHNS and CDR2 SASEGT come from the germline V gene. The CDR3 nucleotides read TGTGCCAGCTTCGGGACGGAAAACTACGAGCAGTACTTC. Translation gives CASFGTENYEQYF.

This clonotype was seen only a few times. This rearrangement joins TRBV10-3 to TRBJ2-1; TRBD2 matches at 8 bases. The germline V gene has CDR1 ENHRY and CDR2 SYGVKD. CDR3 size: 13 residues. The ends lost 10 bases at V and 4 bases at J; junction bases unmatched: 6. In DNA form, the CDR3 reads TGTGCCACCTGGCGGGGGGTGTACAATGAGCAGTTCTTC. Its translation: CATWRGVYNEQFF.

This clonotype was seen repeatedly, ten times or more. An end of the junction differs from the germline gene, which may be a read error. CDR3 nucleotides: TGTGCTAGCAGCCGCAATCCACGGGAGACCCAGTACTTC. Amino acid sequence: CASSRNPRETQYF. The rearrangement uses TRBV7-7 and TRBJ2-5; no clear D gene. Per germline, CDR1 SSHAT and CDR2 FNYEAQ (reference sequence). This CDR3 has 13 amino acids.

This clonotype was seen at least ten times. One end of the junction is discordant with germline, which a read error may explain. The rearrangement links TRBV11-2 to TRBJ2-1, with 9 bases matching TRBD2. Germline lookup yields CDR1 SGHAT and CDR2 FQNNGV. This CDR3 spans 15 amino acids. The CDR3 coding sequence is TGTGCCAGCAACTTAGGGACTAGCCCCTACAATGAGCAGTTCTTC. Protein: CASNLGTSPYNEQFF.

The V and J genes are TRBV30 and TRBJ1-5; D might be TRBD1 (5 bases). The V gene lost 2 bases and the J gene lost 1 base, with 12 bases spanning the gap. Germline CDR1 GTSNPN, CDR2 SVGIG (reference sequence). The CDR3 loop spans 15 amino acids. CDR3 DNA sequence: TGTGCCTGGAGTCCTGGGACCGGAAGCAATCAGCCCCAGCATTTT. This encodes CAWSPGTGSNQPQHF. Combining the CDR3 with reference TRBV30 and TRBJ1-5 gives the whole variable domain SQTIHQWPATLVQPVGSPLSLECTVEGTSNPNLYWYRQAAGRGLQLLFYSVGIGQISSEVPQNLSASRPQDRQFILSSKKLLLSDSGFYLCAWSPGTGSNQPQHFGDGTRLSIL.

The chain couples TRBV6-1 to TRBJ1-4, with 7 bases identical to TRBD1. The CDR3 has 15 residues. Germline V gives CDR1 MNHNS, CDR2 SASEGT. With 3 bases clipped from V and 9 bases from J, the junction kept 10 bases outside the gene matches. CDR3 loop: CASSETGMGRQKLFF. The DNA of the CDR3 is TGTGCCAGCAGTGAGACAGGGATGGGCAGGCAAAAACTGTTTTTT.